This T cell receptor beta chain came from a study of T cells after yellow fever vaccination. Looking at the study overall: Low-cell-number fractions underwent preparation using SMART-Seq v4 Ultra Low Input. Regarding the study as a whole: Primary-vaccination clones mostly resurfaced post-booster (96% CD4, 85% to 90% CD8). Only a small proportion of the clonotypes turned up in both the CD4 and the CD8 compartments, likely arising from convergent recombination.

5'RACE template switching added a universal primer site and UMIs to TCR cDNA. Via MiXCR, TCRdb re-called the 5' RACE reads, giving one row per CDR3 protein. This sample carries 170,000 or so distinct CDR3 sequences, roughly 9% of them seen once, and the ten largest clones take roughly 40%. Germline V lookup: CDR1 MNHNY, CDR2 SVGAGI (reference sequence). The CDR3 is 17 amino acids. Trimming removed 0 bases from V and 1 base from J; junction bases left unmatched: 5. On this clonotype: Its antigen is still unknown.

The receptor comes from a man younger than 35 who received the YFV17D yellow fever vaccine. The chain couples TRBV6-6 to TRBJ2-7, with TRBD1 matching 11 bases. This specimen consisted of CD8+ T cells sorted from PBMCs, obtained 45 days after the yellow fever booster vaccination. The CDR3 nucleotides are TGTGCCAGCAGTTACTCTGGGACAGGGGGTGGTTCCTACGAGCAGTACTTC. This gives the protein CASSYSGTGGGSYEQYF.